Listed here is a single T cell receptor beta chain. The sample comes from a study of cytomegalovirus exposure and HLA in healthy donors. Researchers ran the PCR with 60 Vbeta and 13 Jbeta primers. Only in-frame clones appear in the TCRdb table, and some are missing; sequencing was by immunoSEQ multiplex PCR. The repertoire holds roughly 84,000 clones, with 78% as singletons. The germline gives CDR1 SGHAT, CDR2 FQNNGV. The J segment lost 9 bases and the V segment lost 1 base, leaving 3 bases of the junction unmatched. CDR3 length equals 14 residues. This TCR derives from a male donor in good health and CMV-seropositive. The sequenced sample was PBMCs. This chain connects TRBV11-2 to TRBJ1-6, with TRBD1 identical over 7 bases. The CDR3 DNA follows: TGTGCCAGCAGCTTAGGAGACAGGGTTTCACCCCTCCACTTT. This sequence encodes CASSLGDRVSPLHF.